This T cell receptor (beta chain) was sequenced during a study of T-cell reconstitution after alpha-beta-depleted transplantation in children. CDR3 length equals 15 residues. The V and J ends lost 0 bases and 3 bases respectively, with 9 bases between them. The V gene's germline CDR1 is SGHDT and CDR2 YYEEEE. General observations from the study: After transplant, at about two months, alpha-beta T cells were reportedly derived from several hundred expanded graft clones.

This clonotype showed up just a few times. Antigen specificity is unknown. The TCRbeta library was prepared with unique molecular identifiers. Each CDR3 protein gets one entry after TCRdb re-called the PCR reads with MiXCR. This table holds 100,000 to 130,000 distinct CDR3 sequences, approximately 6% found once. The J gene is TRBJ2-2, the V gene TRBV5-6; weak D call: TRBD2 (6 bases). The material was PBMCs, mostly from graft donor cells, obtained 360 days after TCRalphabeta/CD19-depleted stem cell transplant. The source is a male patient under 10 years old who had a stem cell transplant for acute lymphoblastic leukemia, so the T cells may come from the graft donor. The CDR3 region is CASSLVGGYTGELFF. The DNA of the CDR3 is TGTGCCAGCAGCTTGGTGGGAGGTTACACCGGGGAGCTGTTTTTT.